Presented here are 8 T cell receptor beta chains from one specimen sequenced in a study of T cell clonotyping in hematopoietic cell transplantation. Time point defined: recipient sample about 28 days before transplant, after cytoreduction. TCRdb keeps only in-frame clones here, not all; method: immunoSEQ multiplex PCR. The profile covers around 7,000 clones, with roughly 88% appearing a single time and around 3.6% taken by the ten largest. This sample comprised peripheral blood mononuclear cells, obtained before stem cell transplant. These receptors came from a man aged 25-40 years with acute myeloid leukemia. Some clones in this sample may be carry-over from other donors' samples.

The CDR3 nucleotides are TGTGCCAGCAGCTTGGAGGGCCCGGGCCGTGGCTACACCTTC. Protein sequence: CASSLEGPGRGYTF. This chain connects TRBV5-4 to TRBJ1-2; D call uncertain. Germline CDR1 SGHNT, CDR2 YYREEE (reference sequence). The CDR3 consists of 14 residues. V gave up 0 bases and J gave up 7 bases, with 13 bases separating them.

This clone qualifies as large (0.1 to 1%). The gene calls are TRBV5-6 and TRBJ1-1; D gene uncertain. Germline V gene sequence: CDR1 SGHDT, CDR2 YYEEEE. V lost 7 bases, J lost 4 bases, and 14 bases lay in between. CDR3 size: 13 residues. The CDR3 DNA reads TGTGCCAGCGCCCCCTGGGGTCCCACTGAAGCTTTCTTT. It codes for CASAPWGPTEAFF.

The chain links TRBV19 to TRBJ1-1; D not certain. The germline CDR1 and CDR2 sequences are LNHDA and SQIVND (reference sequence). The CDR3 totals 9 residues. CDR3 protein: CAVGTEAFF. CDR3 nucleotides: TGTGCTGTGGGAACTGAAGCTTTCTTT. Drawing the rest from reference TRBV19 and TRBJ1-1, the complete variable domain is DGGITQSPKYLFRKEGQNVTLSCEQNLNHDAMYWYRQDPGQGLRLIYYSQIVNDFQKGDIAEGYSVSREKKESFPLTVTSAQKNPTAFYLCAVGTEAFFGQGTRLTVV.

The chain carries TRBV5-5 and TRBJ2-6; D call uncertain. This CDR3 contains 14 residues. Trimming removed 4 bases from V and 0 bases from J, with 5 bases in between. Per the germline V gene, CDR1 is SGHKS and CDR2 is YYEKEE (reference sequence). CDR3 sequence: CASSLYSGANVLTF. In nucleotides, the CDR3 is TGTGCCAGCAGCCTGTACTCTGGGGCCAACGTCCTGACTTTC.

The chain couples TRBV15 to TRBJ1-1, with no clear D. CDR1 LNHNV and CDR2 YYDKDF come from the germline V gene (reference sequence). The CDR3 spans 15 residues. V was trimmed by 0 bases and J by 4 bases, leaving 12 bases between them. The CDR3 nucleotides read TGTGCCACCAGCAGAGACGGCTTTGTTGGCACTGAAGCTTTCTTT. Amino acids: CATSRDGFVGTEAFF.

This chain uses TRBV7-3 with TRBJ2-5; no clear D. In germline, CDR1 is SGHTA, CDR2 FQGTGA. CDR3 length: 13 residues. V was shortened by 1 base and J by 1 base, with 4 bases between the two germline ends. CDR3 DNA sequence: TGTGCCAGCAGCTTAAGTCTCCAAGAGACCCAGTACTTC. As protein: CASSLSLQETQYF.

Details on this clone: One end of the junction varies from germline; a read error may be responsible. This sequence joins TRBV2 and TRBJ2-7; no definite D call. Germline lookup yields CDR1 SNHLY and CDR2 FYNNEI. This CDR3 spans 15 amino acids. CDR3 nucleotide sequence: TGTGCCAGCAGAGTGGATAGGAAGAGGTTTTCTATAGGAGACTTC. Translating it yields CASRVDRKRFSIGDF.

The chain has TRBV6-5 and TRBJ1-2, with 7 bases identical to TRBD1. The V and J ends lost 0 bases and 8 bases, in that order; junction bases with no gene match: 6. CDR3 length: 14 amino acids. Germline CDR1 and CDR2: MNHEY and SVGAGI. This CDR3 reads CASSYSRDRGGYTF. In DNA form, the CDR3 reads TGTGCCAGCAGTTACTCGCGGGACAGAGGAGGCTACACCTTC.